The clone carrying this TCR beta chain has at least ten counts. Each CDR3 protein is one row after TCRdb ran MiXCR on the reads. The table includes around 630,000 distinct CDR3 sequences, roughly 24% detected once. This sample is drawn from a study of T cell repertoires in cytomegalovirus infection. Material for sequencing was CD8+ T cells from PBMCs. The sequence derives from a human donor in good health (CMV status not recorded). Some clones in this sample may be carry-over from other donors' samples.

The CDR3 DNA reads as TGCGCCAGCAGCCAAGACAGGGGGTATTACGAGCAGTACGTC. Its translation is CASSQDRGYYEQYV. The V call is TRBV4-3, the J call TRBJ2-7; 7 bases agree with TRBD1. CDR1 is LGHNA, CDR2 YSLEER, per germline. V lost 0 bases, J lost 4 bases, and 3 bases stayed unmatched. The CDR3 has 14 amino acids.